The sequence of this TCR beta chain was determined in a study of T cell changes during pregnancy in multiple sclerosis. The CDR3 totals 17 residues. Germline CDR1 MDHEN, CDR2 SYDVKM. The V gene end was trimmed by 5 bases and the J gene end by 0 bases; junction bases not matched to a gene: 5. Assay: immunoSEQ multiplex PCR; the TCRdb copy retains only in-frame clones and omits some. The table shows around 41,000 clones, with about nine tenths occurring only once. This material consisted of CD4+ T cells from peripheral blood mononuclear cells, taken in the third trimester of pregnancy. This sequence was found in a female donor in good health, enrolled as a control in a pregnancy study. The rearrangement joins TRBV28 to TRBJ2-6; TRBD1 agrees at 9 bases. Written as DNA, the CDR3 is TGTGCCAGCAGTGGACAGGGGATCCCCTCTGGGGCCAACGTCCTGACTTTC. The encoded protein is CASSGQGIPSGANVLTF.